This T cell receptor beta chain was captured in a study of T cell responses to AZD1222 COVID-19 vaccine. Germline CDR1 reads SGHRS; CDR2 reads YFSETQ. Between the trimmed V and J ends, which lost 0 bases and 1 base, there was a span of 8 bases. This CDR3 has 14 amino acids. Turning to this clone: Its antigen is still unknown.

Study conclusions and caveats: Only 5 or 6 people who got AZD1222 tested seropositive at baseline. Spike-specific TCR breadth and depth rose after two AZD1222 doses.

Here immunoSEQ multiplex PCR was the method, and the copy in TCRdb shows in-frame clones only, minus some. The sample includes 150,000 to 200,000 clones, 70% to 90% seen only once; the top ten take more than 0.4%. The clonotype comes from an adult in good health. This specimen was peripheral blood, taken on day 0 of AZD1222 vaccination. J is TRBJ2-7 and V is TRBV5-1, with D possibly matching TRBD1 (6 bases). CDR3 loop: CASSLDGQSYEQYF. The CDR3 DNA reads TGCGCCAGCAGCTTGGATGGACAGTCCTACGAGCAGTACTTC.